Below, 12 T cell receptor beta chains from the same sample are listed, as sequenced in a study of control samples from healthy donors and cancer patients. The assay was immunoSEQ multiplex PCR, and TCRdb's table has in-frame clones only and misses some. The sample consists of about 150,000 clones, about nine tenths of them appearing once. Sample: blood. Source of these receptors: a woman aged 35 to 49 in good health.

CDR3 sequence: CASSRDGGSYEQYF. The CDR3, as DNA: TGTGCCAGCAGCCGGGATGGAGGCTCCTACGAGCAGTACTTC. The V call is TRBV7-3, the J call TRBJ2-7; maybe TRBD2 (5 bases). Trimming cost V 5 bases and J 0 bases, with 11 bases left between them. The germline V gene has CDR1 SGHTA and CDR2 FQGTGA. The CDR3 is made up of 14 amino acids.

The chain has TRBV3-1 (or the pseudogene TRBV3-2) and TRBJ2-2; D may match TRBD1 or TRBD2 (5 bases each). From germline, CDR1 is LGHDT and CDR2 YNNKEL (reference sequence). Between the trimmed V and J ends, which lost 0 bases and 5 bases, there was a span of 10 bases. The CDR3 totals 15 residues. The CDR3 sequence is CASSQEGVWTGELFF. The CDR3, as DNA: TGTGCCAGCAGCCAAGAGGGGGTTTGGACCGGGGAGCTGTTTTTT.

In nucleotides, the CDR3 is TGTGCCAGCTCACCCCAGCGGCTTAGCGAAAAACTGTTTTTT. Translated: CASSPQRLSEKLFF. The V call is TRBV18, the J call TRBJ1-4; no definite D call. This CDR3 region has 14 residues. The ends were cut back, 3 bases at V and 8 bases at J, with 13 bases in the middle. Germline V gene sequence: CDR1 KGHSH, CDR2 LQKENI.

The gene calls are TRBV3-1 (or the pseudogene TRBV3-2) and TRBJ2-3; 11 bases align to TRBD1. Germline trimming cut 4 bases from V and 5 bases from J; bases unmatched to any gene: 2. This CDR3 comprises 14 residues. Germline CDR1 and CDR2: LGHDT and YNNKEL (reference sequence). In DNA, the CDR3 is TGTGCCAGCAGCCTGGGGACAGGGGGAGATACGCAGTATTTT. Protein sequence: CASSLGTGGDTQYF.

This chain links TRBV24-1 with TRBJ2-2; 10 positions match TRBD2. This CDR3 spans 14 amino acids. Per the germline V gene, CDR1 is KGHDR and CDR2 is SFDVKD. After removal of 6 bases from V and 6 bases from J, the junction contained 3 bases not matched to a gene. DNA of the CDR3: TGTGCCACCAGTCCTAGCGGGGGATCCGGGGAGCTGTTTTTT. It yields the protein CATSPSGGSGELFF.

This clone was counted once. This rearrangement joins TRBV7-6 to TRBJ1-1, with D unclear. V was clipped by 2 bases and J by 1 base, with 8 bases between them. The germline CDR1 and CDR2 sequences are SGHVS and FNYEAQ. This CDR3 is 14 amino acids long. CDR3 region: CASSLIQPNTEAFF. The CDR3 coding sequence is TGTGCCAGCAGCTTAATACAGCCGAACACTGAAGCTTTCTTT.

The chain combines TRBV19 with TRBJ2-1; weak D call: TRBD2 (6 bases). CDR1 and CDR2 (germline): LNHDA, SQIVND (reference sequence). This CDR3 comprises 13 residues. Trimming removed 2 bases at V and 8 bases at J, with 10 bases between. The CDR3 sequence is CASSIRPGDEQFF. CDR3 in DNA: TGTGCCAGTAGTATACGCCCGGGGGATGAGCAGTTCTTC.

This chain connects TRBV24-1 to TRBJ2-1; D gene ambiguous. CDR1 and CDR2 from the germline V gene are KGHDR and SFDVKD. CDR3 length: 13 amino acids. V was clipped by 0 bases and J by 8 bases, with 7 bases between them. The CDR3 region has the DNA TGTGCCACCAGTGATTTGGGGTTCCATGAGCAGTTCTTC. Protein: CATSDLGFHEQFF.

DNA for the CDR3: TGTGCCAGCAGTGAAGCGTGGGAGGTAAACTATGGCTACACCTTC. Translating gives CASSEAWEVNYGYTF. The V gene is TRBV6-1, the J gene TRBJ1-2, with D unclear. CDR1 and CDR2 (germline): MNHNS, SASEGT. The CDR3 is 15 residues long. Trimming removed 0 bases at V and 2 bases at J, with 10 bases between.

V gene TRBV6-1 combines with J gene TRBJ2-1; D is uncertain. CDR1 and CDR2 from the germline V gene are MNHNS and SASEGT. Trimming cost V 2 bases and J 2 bases, with 4 bases left between them. The CDR3 consists of 13 residues. The CDR3 loop is CASSEFAYNEQFF. CDR3 nucleotides: TGTGCCAGCAGTGAATTTGCCTACAATGAGCAGTTCTTC.

The rearrangement joins TRBV13 to TRBJ2-3, with TRBD2 matching over 12 bases. Germline CDR1 reads PRHDT; CDR2 reads FYEKMQ (reference sequence). The CDR3 consists of 19 residues. With V trimmed by 5 bases and J by 2 bases, 14 bases remained unmatched. CDR3 protein: CASSTKSGLAGKITDTQYF. The CDR3 region has the DNA TGTGCCAGCAGCACCAAGTCAGGACTAGCGGGGAAAATCACAGATACGCAGTATTTT.

J is TRBJ1-5 and V is TRBV19; 9 bases agree with TRBD1. This CDR3 contains 13 residues. The trim removed 8 bases at V and 4 bases at J, leaving 3 bases unmatched. Germline loops: CDR1 LNHDA, CDR2 SQIVND (reference sequence). CDR3 sequence reads: CASGGTGNQPQHF. The CDR3 DNA reads TGTGCCAGTGGAGGGACAGGGAATCAGCCCCAGCATTTT.